These 27 T cell receptor beta chains were all obtained from the same sample, sequenced in a study of shared clonotypes between healthy human individuals (dated by TCRdb to 2019 to 2021). The library relied on the immunoSEQ multiplex PCR assay. TCRdb took this table from immuneACCESS and kept in-frame rearrangements with V and J called. Such tables lack part of the clones; where checked against another copy, unresolved V genes explain under half of the gap, and the rest is unexplained. A total of some 510,000 clones appear in this sample, approximately 85% of them only once. Together, the top ten hold under 15% of the sample. Material for sequencing was PBMCs. The origin of the receptors is a middle-aged woman in good health. Some clones in this sample may be carry-over from other donors' samples.

V usage is TRBV9 and J usage is TRBJ2-3; TRBD1 aligns across 8 bases. This CDR3 has 16 residues. CDR1 and CDR2 from the germline V gene are SGDLS and YYNGEE. The V segment lost 4 bases and the J segment 2 bases; nucleotides outside the gene matches: 9. The CDR3 here is CASSLRQGSLTDTQYF. As DNA, the CDR3 is TGTGCCAGCAGCCTAAGACAGGGGTCCCTCACAGATACGCAGTATTTT.

V is TRBV28 and J is TRBJ2-1; 11 nucleotides agree with TRBD2. The germline V gene has CDR1 MDHEN and CDR2 SYDVKM. After removal of 7 bases from V and 5 bases from J, the junction contained 7 bases not matched to a gene. The CDR3 is 15 residues long. The CDR3 nucleotides are TGTGCCAGCACCCGTAGCGGGAGGGCCGACAATGAGCAGTTCTTC. Amino acid sequence: CASTRSGRADNEQFF.

The count of this clone is one. The CDR3 region is CASNAGGPYTGELFF. DNA for the CDR3: TGTGCCAGCAACGCGGGAGGGCCTTATACCGGGGAGCTGTTTTTT. The chain couples TRBV6-1 to TRBJ2-2, with 9 nucleotides matching TRBD2. The CDR3 is made up of 15 amino acids. V lost 7 bases, J lost 5 bases, and 8 bases stayed unmatched. CDR1 is MNHNS, CDR2 SASEGT, per germline.

The sample holds one count of this clone. The CDR3 region is CASKGASGRTGELFF. CDR3 DNA: TGTGCCAGCAAGGGGGCTAGCGGGAGAACCGGGGAGCTGTTTTTT. The chain joins TRBV7-8 to TRBJ2-2; 10 bases line up with TRBD2. Germline V CDR1 and CDR2: SGHVS, FQNEAQ. The CDR3 runs 15 residues. V was pared by 7 bases and J by 5 bases, with 7 bases of the junction left unmatched.

Remarks on this clone: A much larger clone lies one base from this, so it may be a read error. The chain is built from TRBV11-1 and TRBJ2-7; 10 nucleotides line up with TRBD2. The CDR3 extends over 13 amino acids. V trimming: 6 bases; J trimming: 3 bases; junction bases outside the gene matches: 2. Germline V gives CDR1 SGHAT, CDR2 FQDESV (reference sequence). In DNA form, the CDR3 reads TGTGCCAGCAGTCGGACTAGCGGCTACGAGCAGTACTTC. Encoded protein: CASSRTSGYEQYF.

The sample holds one count of this clone. This chain joins TRBV7-2 and TRBJ2-7; no clear D gene. This CDR3 region has 14 residues. The V gene's germline CDR1 is SGHTA and CDR2 FQGNSA. V shed 5 bases and J shed 0 bases, with 11 bases lying between them. This CDR3 reads CASSPAGTSYEQYF. The CDR3, as DNA: TGTGCCAGCAGCCCAGCTGGCACCTCCTACGAGCAGTACTTC. Looking up the rest from reference TRBV7-2 and TRBJ2-7 gives the full variable domain: GAGVSQSPSNKVTEKGKDVELRCDPISGHTALYWYRQSLGQGLEFLIYFQGNSAPDKSGLPSDRFSAERTGGSVSTLTIQRTQQEDSAVYLCASSPAGTSYEQYFGPGTRLTVT.

This chain links TRBV28 with TRBJ1-1; unclear D gene. There are 15 residues in the CDR3. V was pared by 5 bases and J by 2 bases, with 15 bases between. Germline loops: CDR1 MDHEN, CDR2 SYDVKM. In nucleotides, the CDR3 is TGTGCCAGCAGTGGGCGCACGGGTCTAAACACTGAAGCTTTCTTT. Translated, it gives CASSGRTGLNTEAFF.

This chain links TRBV30 with TRBJ2-5, with 7 bases identical to TRBD2. The germline V gene encodes CDR1 GTSNPN and CDR2 SVGIG (reference sequence). The V gene end was trimmed by 4 bases and the J gene end by 2 bases; junction bases not matched to a gene: 1. CDR3 length: 12 amino acids. The CDR3 bases are TGTGCCTGGACTAGCGGACAAGAGACCCAGTACTTC. Translation gives CAWTSGQETQYF.

The CDR3 nucleotides read TGTGCCACCCGAGCGGGAGCCTCACAAGAGACCCAGTACTTC. Amino acid sequence: CATRAGASQETQYF. V is TRBV7-9 and J is TRBJ2-5; 8 nucleotides match TRBD2. This CDR3 has 14 residues. Germline V gene data show CDR1 as SEHNR and CDR2 as FQNEAQ (reference sequence). J was trimmed by 2 bases and V by 10 bases; bases with no gene match: 9.

The genes are TRBV5-6 and TRBJ2-2; 9 nucleotides align to TRBD2. The CDR3 covers 18 residues. The V segment lost 2 bases and the J segment 0 bases; nucleotides outside the gene matches: 8. Germline values: CDR1 SGHDT, CDR2 YYEEEE. Written as DNA, the CDR3 is TGTGCCAGCAGCTTAATTAGTAGCGGGGGCGCGAACACCGGGGAGCTGTTTTTT. Translating it yields CASSLISSGGANTGELFF.

V and J are TRBV19 and TRBJ2-1, with 12 positions matching TRBD2. V gave up 4 bases and J gave up 8 bases; unmatched junction bases: 9. Germline CDR1 and CDR2: LNHDA and SQIVND (reference sequence). This CDR3 spans 16 amino acids. The CDR3 DNA reads TGTGCCAGTAGTAATCTCAAGACTAGCGGGAGCGATGAGCAGTTCTTC. This translates into CASSNLKTSGSDEQFF. The entire variable domain, with the rest obtained from reference TRBV19 and TRBJ2-1, is as follows: DGGITQSPKYLFRKEGQNVTLSCEQNLNHDAMYWYRQDPGQGLRLIYYSQIVNDFQKGDIAEGYSVSREKKESFPLTVTSAQKNPTAFYLCASSNLKTSGSDEQFFGPGTRLTVL.

This clone was seen more than once but under ten times. The V gene is TRBV19, the J gene TRBJ1-1; D unresolved. The CDR3 is 15 residues long. Germline V gene lookup returns CDR1 LNHDA and CDR2 SQIVND (reference sequence). V was clipped by 3 bases and J by 4 bases, with 15 bases between them. This CDR3 reads CASSMRALESTEAFF. In nucleotides, the CDR3 is TGTGCCAGTAGTATGCGGGCCCTAGAGAGCACTGAAGCTTTCTTT.

The chain links TRBV6-1 to TRBJ1-5; D might be TRBD1 (6 bases). The V gene's germline CDR1 is MNHNS and CDR2 SASEGT. The V end lost 6 bases, the J end lost 5 bases, and 17 bases lay between the germline ends. The CDR3 runs to 15 residues. The CDR3 reads CASSPLRDTHQPQHF. As DNA, the CDR3 is TGTGCCAGCAGCCCCCTCAGGGACACCCATCAGCCCCAGCATTTT.

The CDR3 nucleotides are TGTGCCAGCAGCCCTATGGCGATGGCGGGAAACATTCAGTACTTC. It codes for CASSPMAMAGNIQYF. The chain links TRBV6-5 to TRBJ2-4; D is possibly TRBD2 (5 bases). Trimming took off 6 bases at V and 6 bases at J, with 18 bases between the two ends. Germline loops: CDR1 MNHEY, CDR2 SVGAGI. The CDR3 is made up of 15 amino acids.

The chain is built from TRBV7-2 and TRBJ2-1; 7 bases line up with TRBD2. The CDR3 loop spans 15 amino acids. Trimming cost V 0 bases and J 9 bases; bases outside gene matches: 8. CDR1 and CDR2 from the germline V gene are SGHTA and FQGNSA. For the CDR3, the DNA is TGTGCCAGCAGCTTAGCTCGGACGGGAGGTCGTGAGCAGTTCTTC. Translation gives CASSLARTGGREQFF.

This chain connects TRBV9 to TRBJ2-2, with 10 bases lining up with TRBD1. The germline V gene encodes CDR1 SGDLS and CDR2 YYNGEE. This CDR3 is 17 amino acids long. Trimming cost V 4 bases and J 4 bases; bases outside gene matches: 10. CDR3: CASSRRSGQGTTGELFF. CDR3 bases: TGTGCCAGCAGCCGAAGGTCGGGACAGGGGACCACCGGGGAGCTGTTTTTT.

As concerns this clone: Within the sample, other DNA sequences also encode this same CDR3. CDR3 amino acids: CASSLGGEETQYF. The CDR3 DNA is TGCGCCAGCAGCTTGGGTGGGGAAGAGACCCAGTACTTC. V usage is TRBV5-1 and J usage is TRBJ2-5; no reliable D call. Germline V CDR1 and CDR2: SGHRS, YFSETQ. Trimming cost V 0 bases and J 3 bases, with 6 bases left between them. The CDR3 consists of 13 residues.

The rearrangement joins TRBV10-2 to TRBJ2-7; D possibly corresponds to TRBD2 (6 bases). Germline V CDR1 and CDR2: WSHSY, SAAADI. The CDR3 is 14 amino acids. With 8 bases removed from V and 3 bases from J, the gap between germline ends came to 17 bases. The CDR3 DNA reads TGCGCCAGCCAACCCCGACTAGGCAGCTACGAGCAGTACTTC. This gives the protein CASQPRLGSYEQYF.

The chain has TRBV9 and TRBJ2-3; TRBD2 aligns across 16 bases. Germline CDR1 reads SGDLS; CDR2 reads YYNGEE. The CDR3 runs to 17 residues. V lost 3 bases to trimming and J lost 4 bases; unmatched junction nucleotides: 5. The CDR3 bases are TGTGCCAGCAGCGCCCACGGGACTAGCGGGGGGGCAGATACGCAGTATTTT. Protein sequence: CASSAHGTSGGADTQYF.

The V call is TRBV6-1, the J call TRBJ1-2, with D tentatively TRBD1 (6 bases). The CDR3 runs to 13 residues. V was clipped by 1 base and J by 6 bases, with 9 bases between them. The germline gives CDR1 MNHNS, CDR2 SASEGT. This CDR3 reads CASSEDRVDGYTF. CDR3 DNA sequence: TGTGCCAGCAGTGAAGACAGGGTGGATGGCTACACCTTC.

This chain connects TRBV30 to TRBJ1-2; D not resolved. CDR3 length: 14 amino acids. The V gene lost 5 bases and the J gene lost 4 bases, with 17 bases spanning the gap. The germline V gene encodes CDR1 GTSNPN and CDR2 SVGIG (reference sequence). In DNA, the CDR3 is TGTGCCTGGGGAGCAGGTGGGTGGGCCTATGGCTACACCTTC. Translation gives CAWGAGGWAYGYTF.

This chain uses TRBV5-1 with TRBJ2-1; 14 bases are shared with TRBD2. From germline, CDR1 is SGHRS and CDR2 YFSETQ. V shed 4 bases and J 6 bases; nucleotides not matched to a gene: 6. The CDR3 sequence is 16 residues long. The CDR3 sequence is CASSLGGTSGGNEQFF. The DNA for the CDR3 is TGCGCCAGCAGCCTGGGAGGGACTAGCGGGGGCAATGAGCAGTTCTTC.

In this sample, this clone turned up once. The gene calls are TRBV28 and TRBJ2-7, with D possibly TRBD1 on 6 matching bases. The length of the CDR3 is 14 residues. Trimming cost V 5 bases and J 5 bases, with 16 bases left between them. CDR1 MDHEN and CDR2 SYDVKM come from the germline V gene. The CDR3 bases are TGTGCCAGCAGTGCCTCGGGACATCAAGACGAGCAGTACTTC. This sequence encodes CASSASGHQDEQYF.

The V gene is TRBV7-8, the J gene TRBJ1-1; D ambiguous. The CDR3 is 11 amino acids. Trimming left V 3 bases short and J 8 bases short, with 7 bases between. Germline V gene lookup returns CDR1 SGHVS and CDR2 FQNEAQ. The chain's CDR3 is CASSFAGEAFF. For the CDR3, the DNA is TGTGCCAGCAGCTTCGCAGGAGAAGCTTTCTTT. The variable domain in full, with the rest retrieved from reference TRBV7-8 and TRBJ1-1, is GAGVSQSPRYKVAKRGQDVALRCDPISGHVSLFWYQQALGQGPEFLTYFQNEAQLDKSGLPSDRFFAERPEGSVSTLKIQRTQQEDSAVYLCASSFAGEAFFGQGTRLTVV.

The chain recombines TRBV7-2 with TRBJ2-1; no firm D call. The CDR3 loop spans 15 amino acids. V was pared by 2 bases and J by 6 bases, with 14 bases between. Germline CDR1 reads SGHTA; CDR2 reads FQGNSA. CDR3 DNA: TGTGCCAGCAGCTTACCAGCGCATGGGGTCAATGAGCAGTTCTTC. The encoded protein is CASSLPAHGVNEQFF.

This chain connects TRBV28 to TRBJ2-1, with TRBD2 matching over 8 bases. Germline trimming cut 6 bases from V and 4 bases from J; bases unmatched to any gene: 11. This CDR3 is 16 amino acids long. CDR1 is MDHEN, CDR2 SYDVKM, per germline. The CDR3 loop is CASRQRTSLVYNEQFF. The CDR3 DNA reads as TGTGCCAGCAGACAACGGACTAGCTTGGTGTACAATGAGCAGTTCTTC.

A few counts support this clone. The gene calls are TRBV10-2 and TRBJ1-4; D may be TRBD1 (5 bases). In germline, CDR1 is WSHSY, CDR2 SAAADI. This CDR3 contains 15 residues. The ends were cut back, 2 bases at V and 0 bases at J, with 7 bases in the middle. CDR3 sequence reads: CASSEKDTTNEKLFF. The CDR3 nucleotides are TGCGCCAGCAGTGAGAAGGACACAACTAATGAAAAACTGTTTTTT.